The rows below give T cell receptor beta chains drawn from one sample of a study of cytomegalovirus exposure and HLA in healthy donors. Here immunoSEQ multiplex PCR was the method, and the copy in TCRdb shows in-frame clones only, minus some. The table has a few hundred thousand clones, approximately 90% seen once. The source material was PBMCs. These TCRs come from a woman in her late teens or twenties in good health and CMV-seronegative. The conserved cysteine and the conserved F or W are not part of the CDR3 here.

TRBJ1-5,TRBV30,AWSYGGSQPQH
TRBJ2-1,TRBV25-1,ASSESLAGEQF
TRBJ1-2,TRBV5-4,ASSLEGDRRWYGYT
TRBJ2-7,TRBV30,AWGGTGIYEQY
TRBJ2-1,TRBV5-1,ASSLLALLGNEQF
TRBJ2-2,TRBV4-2,ASSQGTGNTGELF
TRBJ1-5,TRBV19,ASKPRAGGVGQPQH
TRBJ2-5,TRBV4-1,ASSQLPGQGRQETQY
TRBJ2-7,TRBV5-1,ASSVPERGPSYDYEQY
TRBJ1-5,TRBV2,ASSAKQGSNQPQH
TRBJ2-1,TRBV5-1,ASSKGQTYNEQF
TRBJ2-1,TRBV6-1,ASSVTSGYNEQF
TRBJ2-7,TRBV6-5,ASSYSLGQSYEQY
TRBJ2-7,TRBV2,ASRSTSGPYEQY
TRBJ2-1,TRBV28,ASRPGGLPSYNEQF
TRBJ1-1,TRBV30,AWSAETGEAF
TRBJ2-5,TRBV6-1,ASTRGGALQETQY
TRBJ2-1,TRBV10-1,ASRSGGNEQF
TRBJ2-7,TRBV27,ASSYSRRRSRARYEQY
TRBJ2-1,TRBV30,AWSDGHTSYNEQF
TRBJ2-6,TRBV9,ASSPSLAPSSGANVLT
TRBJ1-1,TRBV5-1,ASSGAAGNTEAF
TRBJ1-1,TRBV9,ASSVAVYTEAF